Following are 30 T cell receptor beta chains from one sample sequenced in a study of shared clonotypes between healthy human individuals. Only in-frame clones appear in the TCRdb table, and some are missing; sequencing was by immunoSEQ multiplex PCR. The sample shows a few million clones, around 94% of them seen only once. Sequences were obtained from naive CD4+ T cells sorted from blood. The subset denotes: CD45RA+ positively selected. The receptors originated from a man in his late teens or twenties in good health.

Remarks on this clone: The same CDR3 can be traced to other DNA sequences in this sample. The chain employs TRBV30 and TRBJ2-1, with D unclear. This CDR3 is 13 amino acids long. Germline V gene lookup returns CDR1 GTSNPN and CDR2 SVGIG (reference sequence). V was cut by 0 bases and J by 2 bases, with 5 bases left in between. CDR3 DNA: TGTGCCTGGAGTGTAAGCACCTACAATGAGCAGTTCTTC. Protein sequence: CAWSVSTYNEQFF.

The chain employs TRBV5-1 and TRBJ2-1, with 13 bases matching TRBD2. V dropped 3 bases and J dropped 4; count of bases not matched to a gene: 7. The V gene's germline CDR1 is SGHRS and CDR2 YFSETQ. The CDR3 has 17 amino acids. Here the CDR3 DNA reads TGCGCCAGCAGCTCTCGACTAGCGGGAGGCCCTTACAATGAGCAGTTCTTC. Its protein product is CASSSRLAGGPYNEQFF.

The chain carries TRBV7-8 and TRBJ1-5, with D maybe TRBD1 (5 bases). Per the germline V gene, CDR1 is SGHVS and CDR2 is FQNEAQ. The CDR3 spans 18 residues. The germline V and J ends were trimmed by 4 bases and 2 bases, with 21 bases remaining between them. The DNA for the CDR3 is TGTGCCAGCAGCTATTACGGGGCAGGGCACCGTGGCAATCAGCCCCAGCATTTT. This sequence encodes CASSYYGAGHRGNQPQHF.

The V call is TRBV7-2, the J call TRBJ1-4; weak D call: TRBD1 (6 bases). This CDR3 has 14 amino acids. The germline V and J ends were trimmed by 6 bases and 5 bases, with 13 bases remaining between them. Germline CDR1 is SGHTA and CDR2 is FQGNSA. CDR3 loop: CASRRGGQNEKLFF. DNA for the CDR3: TGTGCCAGCAGGAGGGGGGGCCAAAATGAAAAACTGTTTTTT. The entire variable domain, with the rest obtained from reference TRBV7-2 and TRBJ1-4, is as follows: GAGVSQSPSNKVTEKGKDVELRCDPISGHTALYWYRQSLGQGLEFLIYFQGNSAPDKSGLPSDRFSAERTGGSVSTLTIQRTQQEDSAVYLCASRRGGQNEKLFFGSGTQLSVL.

V and J are TRBV11-3 and TRBJ2-6; D not resolved. Trimming shortened V by 5 bases and J by 0 bases, and 8 bases separated the two germline ends. This CDR3 comprises 15 residues. The germline V gene encodes CDR1 SGHNT and CDR2 YENEEA. The CDR3 DNA follows: TGTGCCAGCAGCATGGAGTCCTCTGGGGCCAACGTCCTGACTTTC. It is translated as CASSMESSGANVLTF. The entire variable domain, with the rest obtained from reference TRBV11-3 and TRBJ2-6, is as follows: EAGVVQSPRYKIIEKKQPVAFWCNPISGHNTLYWYLQNLGQGPELLIRYENEEAVDDSQLPKDRFSAERLKGVDSTLKIQPAELGDSAVYLCASSMESSGANVLTFGAGSRLTVL.

The chain recombines TRBV4-1 with TRBJ1-4, with 8 bases fitting TRBD1. The CDR3 is 15 amino acids. CDR1 and CDR2 (germline): MGHRA, YSYEKL. The ends lost 4 bases at V and 6 bases at J; junction bases unmatched: 7. Here the CDR3 reads CASSRQGAGDEKLFF. The DNA of the CDR3 is TGCGCCAGCAGCCGGCAGGGGGCGGGGGATGAAAAACTGTTTTTT.

The V call is TRBV25-1, the J call TRBJ1-5, with 8 bases fitting TRBD1. Germline V gene data show CDR1 as MGHDK and CDR2 as SYGVNS. The CDR3 consists of 16 residues. The V segment lost 4 bases and the J segment 2 bases; nucleotides outside the gene matches: 7. CDR3 in DNA: TGTGCCAGCAGTGGTGAGACAGGGGTTCGCAATCAGCCCCAGCATTTT. It codes for CASSGETGVRNQPQHF.

The CDR3 loop reads CASSHSGNTIYF. CDR3 in DNA: TGTGCCAGCAGCCACTCTGGAAACACCATATATTTT. V and J are TRBV9 and TRBJ1-3; D gene unclear. V dropped 4 bases and J dropped 0 bases, with 2 bases sitting between them. Germline V gives CDR1 SGDLS, CDR2 YYNGEE. The CDR3 is made up of 12 amino acids. Full variable domain (remainder filled in from reference TRBV9 and TRBJ1-3): DSGVTQTPKHLITATGQRVTLRCSPRSGDLSVYWYQQSLDQGLQFLIQYYNGEERAKGNILERFSAQQFPDLHSELNLSSLELGDSALYFCASSHSGNTIYFGEGSWLTVV.

The V call is TRBV9, the J call TRBJ2-7, with 7 bases fitting TRBD2. V shed 4 bases, J shed 0 bases, and the junction held 4 bases outside the gene matches. The germline V gene encodes CDR1 SGDLS and CDR2 YYNGEE. The CDR3 loop spans 14 amino acids. The CDR3 reads CASSPTSASYEQYF. CDR3 nucleotides: TGTGCCAGCAGCCCTACTAGCGCCTCCTACGAGCAGTACTTC.

V is TRBV7-9 and J is TRBJ1-2; D uncertain. With 2 bases removed from V and 4 bases from J, the gap between germline ends came to 5 bases. The germline V gene has CDR1 SEHNR and CDR2 FQNEAQ (reference sequence). This CDR3 is 12 amino acids long. The CDR3 is CASSLSSYGYTF. In DNA, the CDR3 is TGTGCCAGCAGCTTATCCAGCTATGGCTACACCTTC.

The rearrangement links TRBV10-3 to TRBJ1-6; TRBD1 might be the D (6 bases). The CDR3 runs 15 residues. Germline V gene lookup returns CDR1 ENHRY and CDR2 SYGVKD. The V gene lost 5 bases and the J gene lost 9 bases, with 17 bases spanning the gap. DNA of the CDR3: TGTGCCATCAGTTTTGGGGGACAAGCTCCTTCACCCCTCCACTTT. Translating it yields CAISFGGQAPSPLHF.

The DNA for the CDR3 is TGTGCCAGCAGCCCCCTTGGGAACGAGCAGTACTTC. As protein: CASSPLGNEQYF. The rearrangement links TRBV6-1 to TRBJ2-7; no clear D. Trimming took 6 bases from V and 5 from J, leaving 11 bases between them. Per germline, CDR1 MNHNS and CDR2 SASEGT. The length of the CDR3 is 12 residues.

The CDR3 loop is CASSLAGGANEKLFF. The CDR3 DNA reads as TGTGCCAGCAGCTTAGCGGGAGGGGCTAATGAAAAACTGTTTTTT. V is TRBV7-9 and J is TRBJ1-4; a weak D match, TRBD1 (5 bases). V was cut by 0 bases and J by 3 bases, with 8 bases left in between. The CDR3 is 15 amino acids. Per the germline V gene, CDR1 is SEHNR and CDR2 is FQNEAQ (reference sequence).

This chain links TRBV6-5 with TRBJ2-7; a possible D gene is TRBD1 (6 bases). CDR1 is MNHEY, CDR2 SVGAGI, per germline. The V gene lost 5 bases and the J gene lost 2 bases, with 13 bases spanning the gap. The CDR3 covers 14 residues. Written as DNA, the CDR3 is TGTGCCAGCAGTCCACAGGGATTGACCTACGAGCAGTACTTC. Encoded protein: CASSPQGLTYEQYF.

The chain combines TRBV6-1 with TRBJ2-7; 7 bases match TRBD2. CDR1 and CDR2 from the germline V gene are MNHNS and SASEGT. The CDR3 is 16 amino acids. V shed 0 bases, J shed 0 bases, and the junction held 5 bases outside the gene matches. This CDR3 is CASSEATGGYSYEQYF. CDR3 in DNA: TGTGCCAGCAGTGAAGCGACGGGGGGATACTCCTACGAGCAGTACTTC.

In DNA form, the CDR3 reads TGTGCCATCAGTGGGGGACAGGGTCAGGGCTACACCTTC. It yields the protein CAISGGQGQGYTF. This chain uses TRBV10-3 with TRBJ1-2; 9 bases match TRBD1. The CDR3 has 13 residues. CDR1 ENHRY and CDR2 SYGVKD come from the germline V gene. J gave up 8 bases and V 4 bases, and 5 bases lay outside the gene matches.

V is TRBV25-1 and J is TRBJ1-4; the D is unclear. Trimming stripped 3 bases from V and 8 bases from J, with 10 bases between. The CDR3 contains 13 residues. Germline assignment: CDR1 MGHDK and CDR2 SYGVNS. Here the CDR3 DNA reads TGTGCCAGCAGTGATTGGGGTGGGGAAAAACTGTTTTTT. Protein product: CASSDWGGEKLFF.

This chain joins TRBV10-3 and TRBJ1-2, with D hard to call. Germline CDR1 and CDR2: ENHRY and SYGVKD. V gave up 7 bases and J gave up 4 bases, with 16 bases separating them. The CDR3 is 14 amino acids. The CDR3 nucleotides are TGTGCCATCACCGAAGAAGGACTTTTCTATGGCTACACCTTC. Protein: CAITEEGLFYGYTF.

The rearrangement uses TRBV6-4 and TRBJ1-1, with D possibly being TRBD1 (5 bases). Trimming shortened V by 3 bases and J by 9 bases, and 17 bases separated the two germline ends. This CDR3 is 14 amino acids long. Germline loops: CDR1 MRHNA, CDR2 SNTAGT. The CDR3 nucleotides are TGTGCCAGCAGTGATAGTGGGGCGACGGGCCAAGCTTTCTTT. Translated: CASSDSGATGQAFF.

The chain has TRBV11-3 and TRBJ2-5, with a tentative D call TRBD2 (6 bases). The length of the CDR3 is 13 residues. The ends were cut back, 8 bases at V and 4 bases at J, with 14 bases in the middle. Germline V CDR1 and CDR2: SGHNT, YENEEA. CDR3 DNA sequence: TGTGCCAGCTCCCCAGGAGGGACAGAGACCCAGTACTTC. It yields the protein CASSPGGTETQYF. Drawing the rest from reference TRBV11-3 and TRBJ2-5, the complete variable domain is EAGVVQSPRYKIIEKKQPVAFWCNPISGHNTLYWYLQNLGQGPELLIRYENEEAVDDSQLPKDRFSAERLKGVDSTLKIQPAELGDSAVYLCASSPGGTETQYFGPGTRLLVL.

The V gene is TRBV4-3, the J gene TRBJ2-7; no firm D call. The V end was cut by 0 bases, the J end by 7 bases, with 16 bases between. CDR1 LGHNA and CDR2 YSLEER come from the germline V gene. This CDR3 comprises 15 residues. DNA for the CDR3: TGCGCCAGCAGCCAAGATCTTGGCGGCTCCAGGGAGCAGTACTTC. This codes for CASSQDLGGSREQYF.

This rearrangement joins TRBV4-3 to TRBJ2-7; D may match TRBD1 or TRBD2 (5 bases each). The length of the CDR3 is 15 residues. With 2 bases removed from V and 4 bases from J, the gap between germline ends came to 15 bases. The germline V gene has CDR1 LGHNA and CDR2 YSLEER. CDR3 nucleotides: TGCGCCAGCAGCCAAAATCCGGGACCATTTTACGAGCAGTACTTC. Protein product: CASSQNPGPFYEQYF.

CDR3 nucleotide sequence: TGTGCCAGCAGCTTAGGCCCGGGGGATACGCAGTATTTT. This gives the protein CASSLGPGDTQYF. This rearrangement joins TRBV13 to TRBJ2-3; tentative D call: TRBD2 (5 bases). Germline CDR1 reads PRHDT; CDR2 reads FYEKMQ (reference sequence). The CDR3 contains 13 residues. V was cut by 0 bases and J by 6 bases, with 7 bases left in between.

This clone came up once. The chain couples TRBV7-2 to TRBJ1-2, with a possible D match to TRBD1 (6 bases). Germline CDR1 and CDR2: SGHTA and FQGNSA. The V end was cut by 5 bases, the J end by 5 bases, with 15 bases between. This CDR3 has 14 amino acids. This CDR3 is CASSPAGAAYGYTF. In DNA form, the CDR3 reads TGTGCCAGCAGCCCCGCGGGGGCCGCTTATGGCTACACCTTC.

Comments on this clone: The identical CDR3 is also encoded by other nucleotide sequences in the sample. V is TRBV11-2 and J is TRBJ2-2, with unresolved D. V was shortened by 3 bases and J by 1 base, with 9 bases between the two germline ends. The CDR3 is 15 amino acids. Germline V CDR1 and CDR2: SGHAT, FQNNGV. The CDR3 DNA is TGTGCCAGCAGCTTTGGACGGAGGAACACCGGGGAGCTGTTTTTT. Residues: CASSFGRRNTGELFF. Combining the CDR3 with reference TRBV11-2 and TRBJ2-2 gives the whole variable domain EAGVAQSPRYKIIEKRQSVAFWCNPISGHATLYWYQQILGQGPKLLIQFQNNGVVDDSQLPKDRFSAERLKGVDSTLKIQPAKLEDSAVYLCASSFGRRNTGELFFGEGSRLTVL.

This chain uses TRBV7-9 with TRBJ2-5, with D perhaps matching TRBD2 (6 bases). Germline V CDR1 and CDR2: SEHNR, FQNEAQ (reference sequence). The CDR3 has 14 residues. Trimming removed 3 bases at V and 1 base at J, with 9 bases between. CDR3 protein: CASSFSGSQETQYF. The CDR3 nucleotides read TGTGCCAGCAGCTTTAGCGGAAGCCAAGAGACCCAGTACTTC.

As concerns this clone: Different DNA sequences within this sample yield the same CDR3. The J gene is TRBJ1-1, the V gene TRBV18; TRBD1 might be the D (6 bases). The CDR3 has 14 residues. Looked up from germline, CDR1 is KGHSH and CDR2 is LQKENI. Deletions cut 2 bases from V and 1 base from J, with 8 bases between. The CDR3 region has the DNA TGTGCCAGCTCACCATCGACAGGGAACACTGAAGCTTTCTTT. Protein: CASSPSTGNTEAFF.

V and J are TRBV7-2 and TRBJ2-1; D may be TRBD2 (6 bases). Trimming took 3 bases from V and 3 from J, leaving 12 bases between them. The germline V gene has CDR1 SGHTA and CDR2 FQGNSA. This CDR3 is 15 amino acids long. CDR3 sequence (DNA): TGTGCCAGCAGCTTGAGAGGAGGGGACTACAATGAGCAGTTCTTC. Its translation is CASSLRGGDYNEQFF. Based on the CDR3 plus reference TRBV7-2 and TRBJ2-1, the full variable domain is GAGVSQSPSNKVTEKGKDVELRCDPISGHTALYWYRQSLGQGLEFLIYFQGNSAPDKSGLPSDRFSAERTGGSVSTLTIQRTQQEDSAVYLCASSLRGGDYNEQFFGPGTRLTVL.

The chain has TRBV2 and TRBJ2-3, with D perhaps being TRBD1 or TRBD2 (5 bases each). Trimming removed 6 bases from V and 2 bases from J, with 9 bases in between. This CDR3 contains 13 residues. The germline V gene encodes CDR1 SNHLY and CDR2 FYNNEI. CDR3 amino acids: CASSSGLTDTQYF. The DNA of the CDR3 is TGTGCCAGCAGCTCGGGGCTCACAGATACGCAGTATTTT.

The V gene is TRBV5-8, the J gene TRBJ1-2; no firm D call. The CDR3 is 14 amino acids. Germline-derived CDR1 and CDR2 are SGHTS and YDEGEE. V lost 2 bases and J 1 base, leaving 9 bases between the germline ends. The CDR3 protein is CASSFGDVNYGYTF. The CDR3 nucleotides are TGTGCCAGCAGCTTCGGAGACGTTAACTATGGCTACACCTTC.